This T cell receptor beta chain was captured in a study of cytomegalovirus exposure and HLA in healthy donors. Study results and limitations: Rare sequences made up most TCRs, while some public TCRs were found in many donors.

Assay used: immunoSEQ multiplex PCR; TCRdb lists only in-frame clones, some missing. The table includes approximately 88,000 clones, about four fifths detected once. Concerning this clone: The target antigen is unknown.

The source material was PBMCs. The sequence was collected from a woman under 30 in good health and CMV-seropositive.

This CDR3 reads CATGRQGANEKLFF. The CDR3 DNA sequence: TGTGCCACCGGACGACAGGGGGCTAATGAAAAACTGTTTTTT. The chain couples TRBV10-3 to TRBJ1-4; 9 nucleotides match TRBD1. CDR1 and CDR2 from the germline V gene are ENHRY and SYGVKD. The ends lost 10 bases at V and 3 bases at J; junction bases unmatched: 6. The CDR3 consists of 14 residues.